The 22 T cell receptor beta chains below all came from one sample that was sequenced in a study of blood T cell repertoires in COVID-19. This table comes from immunoSEQ multiplex PCR, and its TCRdb copy is limited to in-frame clones, with some not included. The sample lists around 230,000 clones, approximately 84% occurring once. Sequencing was performed on peripheral blood. The receptors stem from an elderly woman with acute or convalescent COVID-19.

The V call is TRBV28, the J call TRBJ2-7; perhaps TRBD1 as D (5 bases). Germline V lookup: CDR1 MDHEN, CDR2 SYDVKM. The length of the CDR3 is 15 residues. Trimming stripped 3 bases from V and 3 bases from J, with 15 bases between. The CDR3 reads CASSFVGRGSYEQYF. DNA for the CDR3: TGTGCCAGCAGTTTTGTTGGAAGGGGAAGCTACGAGCAGTACTTC.

The chain recombines TRBV5-1 with TRBJ2-7; D unclear. The CDR3 consists of 13 residues. The germline CDR1 and CDR2 sequences are SGHRS and YFSETQ. V was cut by 1 base and J by 3 bases, with 8 bases left in between. In DNA, the CDR3 is TGCGCCAGCAGCTTGTCCCAAAACTACGAGCAGTACTTC. Its translation is CASSLSQNYEQYF.

This clone occurred a few times. The chain employs TRBV30 and TRBJ1-5; D gene unclear. The ends were cut back, 2 bases at V and 3 bases at J, with 11 bases in the middle. The CDR3 runs to 14 residues. CDR1 and CDR2 (germline): GTSNPN, SVGIG (reference sequence). Here the CDR3 DNA reads TGTGCCTGGAGTAAGTCCCGAGTCAATCAGCCCCAGCATTTT. It codes for CAWSKSRVNQPQHF.

The CDR3 loop is CASGTRLTGDGYTF. CDR3 DNA: TGTGCCAGCGGGACGAGGTTGACAGGGGATGGCTACACCTTC. The V gene is TRBV27, the J gene TRBJ1-2; 8 bases are shared with TRBD1. The CDR3 has 14 residues. V lost 8 bases to trimming and J lost 6 bases; unmatched junction nucleotides: 11. From germline, CDR1 is MNHEY and CDR2 SMNVEV (reference sequence).

The chain carries TRBV7-9 and TRBJ1-1; 8 bases fit TRBD1. The junction had 2 bases not matched to a gene; V was cut back by 2 bases and J by 3 bases. The CDR3 has 14 amino acids. The germline CDR1 and CDR2 sequences are SEHNR and FQNEAQ (reference sequence). The CDR3 reads CASSLQGAYTEAFF. The DNA of the CDR3 is TGTGCCAGCAGCTTACAGGGGGCATACACTGAAGCTTTCTTT. The full variable domain, in which reference TRBV7-9 and TRBJ1-1 provide the parts outside the CDR3, is DTGVSQNPRHKITKRGQNVTFRCDPISEHNRLYWYRQTLGQGPEFLTYFQNEAQLEKSRLLSDRFSAERPKGSFSTLEIQRTEQGDSAMYLCASSLQGAYTEAFFGQGTRLTVV.

This chain joins TRBV6-2 or TRBV6-3 and TRBJ2-5; possible D gene TRBD2, 7 bases. The CDR3 is 16 residues long. The germline gives CDR1 MNHEY, CDR2 SVGEGT. The V and J ends lost 3 bases and 2 bases respectively, with 16 bases between them. CDR3 DNA sequence: TGTGCCAGCAGTTATGAACCGGGGGGCTTACAAGAGACCCAGTACTTC. It encodes CASSYEPGGLQETQYF.

Only a few counts were recorded for this clone. The chain is built from TRBV7-8 and TRBJ1-6, with 7 bases lining up with TRBD1. Germline CDR1 is SGHVS and CDR2 is FQNEAQ. Trimming removed 5 bases from V and 14 bases from J; junction bases left unmatched: 3. This CDR3 contains 11 residues. The CDR3, as DNA: TGTGCCAGCAGCCTAGGACAGGCCCTCCACTTT. Translated, it gives CASSLGQALHF.

CDR3 region: CASSAHGRDSLWEQYF. In nucleotides, the CDR3 is TGCGCCAGCAGCGCGCACGGGCGGGACTCTTTGTGGGAGCAGTACTTC. The V gene is TRBV4-1, the J gene TRBJ2-7; D might be TRBD2 (6 bases). Trimming pared 5 bases from V and 7 bases from J, leaving 24 bases between. Germline CDR1 reads MGHRA; CDR2 reads YSYEKL. The length of the CDR3 is 16 residues.

The chain employs TRBV29-1 and TRBJ2-3; a possible D gene is TRBD1 (6 bases). Germline V gives CDR1 SQVTM, CDR2 ANQGSEA. CDR3 size: 16 residues. Trimming shortened V by 6 bases and J by 11 bases, and 30 bases separated the two germline ends. For the CDR3, the DNA is TGCAGCGTAATACCTCGACAGGACTGGGACAATTTTAGGCAGTATTTT. Protein sequence: CSVIPRQDWDNFRQYF.

Concerning this clone: The same CDR3 arises from other DNA sequences in this sample as well. The chain has TRBV28 and TRBJ2-7; D call uncertain. Per the germline V gene, CDR1 is MDHEN and CDR2 is SYDVKM. V lost 6 bases to trimming and J lost 4 bases, with 10 bases between them. This CDR3 has 12 amino acids. CDR3 DNA sequence: TGTGCCAGCAGGACGGGTTTTTACGAGCAGTACTTC. As protein: CASRTGFYEQYF.

This clone has just one count. The CDR3 DNA is TGTGCCAGCAGTATCATAACTGGTTATGAGCAGTTCTTC. It is translated as CASSIITGYEQFF. This chain uses TRBV28 with TRBJ2-1; D gene uncertain. CDR3 length: 13 residues. Trimming took 5 bases from V and 8 from J, leaving 13 bases between them. Germline V CDR1 and CDR2: MDHEN, SYDVKM.

This chain joins TRBV27 and TRBJ2-1; 10 bases map to TRBD2. The CDR3 sequence is 16 residues long. The V and J ends lost 4 bases and 4 bases, in that order; junction bases with no gene match: 7. Germline loops: CDR1 MNHEY, CDR2 SMNVEV (reference sequence). CDR3 nucleotide sequence: TGTGCCAGCAGTTCAAGGACTAGCGGAAAATACAATGAGCAGTTCTTC. Amino acids: CASSSRTSGKYNEQFF.

The chain's CDR3 is CASSSPRDFPSVGNTIYF. CDR3 DNA sequence: TGTGCCAGCAGCTCCCCGAGGGACTTTCCCTCAGTAGGAAACACCATATATTTT. The chain recombines TRBV5-6 with TRBJ1-3; TRBD1 might be the D (5 bases). CDR3 length: 18 residues. Germline CDR1 and CDR2: SGHDT and YYEEEE. V was shortened by 3 bases and J by 4 bases, with 23 bases between the two germline ends. Using reference TRBV5-6 and TRBJ1-3 for the parts outside the CDR3, the full variable domain is DAGVTQSPTHLIKTRGQQVTLRCSPKSGHDTVSWYQQALGQGPQFIFQYYEEEERQRGNFPDRFSGHQFPNYSSELNVNALLLGDSALYLCASSSPRDFPSVGNTIYFGEGSWLTVV.

The J gene is TRBJ2-5, the V gene TRBV11-2; 9 nucleotides line up with TRBD1. CDR1 is SGHAT and CDR2 is FQNNGV in the germline V gene. V trimming: 5 bases; J trimming: 2 bases; junction bases outside the gene matches: 12. The CDR3 is 17 amino acids. The CDR3 coding sequence is TGTGCCAGCAGCCCGCGCCAGCCGGGACAGGGACAAGAGACCCAGTACTTC. Encoded protein: CASSPRQPGQGQETQYF.

This clone has just a few counts. The gene calls are TRBV18 and TRBJ2-7; 11 nucleotides line up with TRBD1. Losses at the gene ends were 2 bases for V and 5 bases for J; bases not matched to a gene: 2. The germline V gene encodes CDR1 KGHSH and CDR2 LQKENI. The CDR3 consists of 14 residues. The CDR3 loop is CASSPRTGGDEQYF. The CDR3 nucleotides are TGTGCCAGCTCACCAAGGACAGGGGGCGACGAGCAGTACTTC.

V and J are TRBV19 and TRBJ1-4, with D unclear. This CDR3 has 17 amino acids. Trimming stripped 7 bases from V and 0 bases from J, with 18 bases between. CDR1 LNHDA and CDR2 SQIVND come from the germline V gene (reference sequence). This CDR3 reads CASTPRVRRSTNEKLFF. The CDR3 DNA reads TGTGCCAGTACCCCACGGGTCAGGAGGTCAACTAATGAAAAACTGTTTTTT.

This chain connects TRBV5-1 to TRBJ1-1, with a possible D match to TRBD1 (5 bases). CDR1 is SGHRS and CDR2 is YFSETQ in the germline V gene. V dropped 4 bases and J dropped 4 bases, with 14 bases sitting between them. CDR3 length: 14 residues. This CDR3 is CASSPGTTGTEAFF. CDR3 bases: TGCGCCAGCAGCCCCGGGACTACGGGCACTGAAGCTTTCTTT. The full variable domain, rest sourced from reference TRBV5-1 and TRBJ1-1, is KAGVTQTPRYLIKTRGQQVTLSCSPISGHRSVSWYQQTPGQGLQFLFEYFSETQRNKGNFPGRFSGRQFSNSRSEMNVSTLELGDSALYLCASSPGTTGTEAFFGQGTRLTVV.

CDR3 loop: CASSLDRADEQYF. The DNA of the CDR3 is TGTGCCAGCAGCCTGGACAGGGCTGACGAGCAGTACTTC. The rearrangement joins TRBV5-4 to TRBJ2-7, with TRBD1 matching over 8 bases. The V segment lost 4 bases and the J segment 5 bases; nucleotides outside the gene matches: 5. The CDR3 has 13 residues. The germline gives CDR1 SGHNT, CDR2 YYREEE (reference sequence).

Of note for this clone: Other DNA sequences in this specimen translate into the identical CDR3. The rearrangement links TRBV12-3 or TRBV12-4 to TRBJ1-2, with TRBD1 matching over 7 bases. This CDR3 has 13 amino acids. V was pared by 5 bases and J by 4 bases, with 4 bases of the junction left unmatched. Here the CDR3 reads CASSRDSLYGYTF. The CDR3, as DNA: TGTGCCAGCAGTCGGGACAGCCTCTATGGCTACACCTTC.

The rearrangement uses TRBV4-2 and TRBJ2-1, with 8 bases aligning to TRBD2. Germline CDR1 LGHNA, CDR2 YNFKEQ. Trimming removed 0 bases from V and 4 bases from J; junction bases left unmatched: 5. This CDR3 has 16 residues. The CDR3 here is CASSQDRASGYNEQFF. As DNA, the CDR3 is TGTGCCAGCAGCCAAGATAGGGCTAGCGGGTACAATGAGCAGTTCTTC.

The rearrangement joins TRBV3-1 (or the pseudogene TRBV3-2) to TRBJ2-7; D is perhaps TRBD2 (5 bases). This CDR3 has 18 amino acids. V was pared by 2 bases and J by 4 bases, with 24 bases between. Germline loops: CDR1 LGHDT, CDR2 YNNKEL (reference sequence). The CDR3 loop reads CASSQFRSSPRGPYEQYF. CDR3 nucleotides: TGTGCCAGCAGCCAATTCCGGTCCTCGCCACGAGGGCCTTACGAGCAGTACTTC.

Only one count was recorded for this clone. DNA for the CDR3: TGTGCCAGCAGTTTACCCCAAGACTTCGAGCAGTACTTC. Residues: CASSLPQDFEQYF. The gene calls are TRBV28 and TRBJ2-7; D unresolved. This CDR3 spans 13 amino acids. V was shortened by 2 bases and J by 6 bases, with 11 bases between the two germline ends. From germline, CDR1 is MDHEN and CDR2 SYDVKM.